The source of this TCR beta chain is a study of T-cell memory formation after mild COVID-19. The overall study: Across donors, TCR clusters were largely donor specific.

V lost 1 base and J 2 bases, leaving 12 bases between the germline ends. Germline assignment: CDR1 SEHNR and CDR2 FQNEAQ (reference sequence). The CDR3 spans 15 residues. Remarks on this clonotype: The antigen remains unidentified.

Constant-segment primers and 5'RACE yielded cDNA libraries for TCR alpha and TCR beta, each carrying sample barcodes and UMIs. MiXCR, applied by TCRdb to the 5' RACE reads, yields one record per CDR3 protein. The sample carries about 110,000 distinct CDR3 sequences, about 15% recorded once. Broader study findings: Clones contracting across day 15 to 85 had a balanced CD4/CD8 profile; later expanding clones leaned CD4+.

This rearrangement joins TRBV7-9 to TRBJ2-7; D might be TRBD1 (6 bases). Sequencing was performed on PBMCs or a T cell subset sorted from them (not recorded which). This receptor was taken from an adult woman who had mild COVID-19 (a few samples of this study predate the infection). Cell type and time point are not known. DNA of the CDR3: TGTGCCAGCAGCTTAGTAGACAGGTCCACCTACGAGCAGTACTTC. Its protein product is CASSLVDRSTYEQYF.